A selection of T cell receptor beta chains follows, all from one sample in a study of blood T cell repertoires in COVID-19. Profiled with immunoSEQ multiplex PCR; TCRdb holds only in-frame clones, not every one. The sample has around 250,000 clones, 65% to 90% seen once. The sequencing input was peripheral blood. These receptors all come from a man over 45 with active or convalescent COVID-19. The CDR3 runs from the conserved cysteine through the conserved F or W. A D gene is named only where the DNA matches it firmly. Where a row states a size, it is once, few, many or the class of an expanded clone; other rows omit it.

v_call	clone_size	d_call	j_call	cdr3_nt	cdr3_aa
TRBV6-5	NA	NA	TRBJ2-1	TGTGCCAGTGACGAGGCCAATGAGCAGTTCTTC	CASDEANEQFF
TRBV21-1	NA	NA	TRBJ1-3	TGTGCCAGCAACCGGTGGGCAGGGGGCCCGTTTGTAAACACCATATATTTT	CASNRWAGGPFVNTIYF
TRBV5-8	NA	NA	TRBJ1-6	TGTGCCAGCAGGGCCGGGATACATAATTCACCCCTCCACTTT	CASRAGIHNSPLHF
TRBV19	NA	NA	TRBJ1-6	TGTGCCAGTAGTAATGTGGCAGTAAATTCACCCCTCCACTTT	CASSNVAVNSPLHF
TRBV10-3	NA	NA	TRBJ1-1	TGTGCCATCAGTGGTGACACGAACACTGAAGCTTTCTTT	CAISGDTNTEAFF
TRBV18	NA	NA	TRBJ1-1	TGTGCCAGCTCTCAACGGGAGGGTCGGGGGCTCCCAGTTGAAGCTTTCTTT	CASSQREGRGLPVEAFF
TRBV11-2	NA	NA	TRBJ1-1	TGTGCCAGCAGCTTAGACGGAGGGGTGAACACTGAAGCTTTCTTT	CASSLDGGVNTEAFF
TRBV19	NA	NA	TRBJ2-5	TGTGCCAGTAAGAGTCGCCTCCAAGAGACCCAGTACTTC	CASKSRLQETQYF
TRBV6-4	NA	NA	TRBJ1-1	TGTCGGGTCGGCACTGAAGCTTTCTTT	CRVGTEAFF
TRBV2	NA	TRBD1	TRBJ1-6	TGTGCCAGCAGACGACAGGGTTCACCCCTCCACTTT	CASRRQGSPLHF
TRBV24-1	NA	NA	TRBJ2-7	TGTGCCCCGAGACAGCCCCCCTACGAGCAGTACTTC	CAPRQPPYEQYF
TRBV27	NA	TRBD1	TRBJ2-3	TGTGCCAGCAGCGACAGGGCTCCTAACACAGATACGCAGTATTTT	CASSDRAPNTDTQYF
TRBV25-1	NA	NA	TRBJ2-1	TGTGCCAGCAGTGAAACCCCGCGAGCGGACAATGAGCAGTTCTTC	CASSETPRADNEQFF
TRBV5-1	NA	TRBD1	TRBJ1-1	TGCGCCAGCAGAGGGGGCGGCAGCACTGAAGCTTTCTTT	CASRGGGSTEAFF
TRBV27	once	NA	TRBJ1-6	TGTGCCAGCAAGGAGGTTGGGTCCTATAATTCACCCCTCCACTTT	CASKEVGSYNSPLHF
TRBV20-1	NA	NA	TRBJ2-1	TGCAGTGCCCTTAACTACAATGAGCAGTTCTTC	CSALNYNEQFF
TRBV4-2	NA	NA	TRBJ1-4	TGTGCCAGCAGCCAAGATGTGAGGGAATGGGCACCAGAGAGTTTT	CASSQDVREWAPESF
TRBV5-1	NA	NA	TRBJ2-1	TGCGCCGGGAGAAATAGCGGACCGGGGGAGGAGCAGTTCTTC	CAGRNSGPGEEQFF
TRBV10-3	NA	NA	TRBJ1-3	TGTGCCATCAGTGAGAGGGTACAGGGTCTCTCAGGAAACACCATATATTTT	CAISERVQGLSGNTIYF
TRBV29-1	NA	NA	TRBJ1-2	TGCAGCGTCGAGAGACGGGATGGCTACACCTTC	CSVERRDGYTF
TRBV28	NA	NA	TRBJ2-1	TGTGCCAGTTACGGATCTAGCGCGAGCTCCTACAATGAGCAGTTCTTC	CASYGSSASSYNEQFF
TRBV9	NA	TRBD1	TRBJ2-3	TGTGCCAGCAGCGCCAAAGGACAGGGGTACGCAGATACGCAGTATTTT	CASSAKGQGYADTQYF
TRBV30	NA	TRBD1	TRBJ2-7	TGTGCCTACCAGACAGGGGGCGTTCACGAGCAGTACTTC	CAYQTGGVHEQYF
TRBV27	NA	TRBD1	TRBJ2-2	TGTGCCAGCACCGGGACAGGGTCCGCCTCCACCGGGGAGCTGTTTTTT	CASTGTGSASTGELFF
TRBV7-6	few	NA	TRBJ2-4	TGTGCCAGCAGCTCCGGGGATCGTAGCATTCAGTACTTC	CASSSGDRSIQYF
TRBV29-1	NA	NA	TRBJ2-1	TGCAGCGTTATCCGGGACACCAAACAGAGCAATGAGCAGTTCTTC	CSVIRDTKQSNEQFF